This T cell receptor beta chain stems from a study of T cell responses to AZD1222 COVID-19 vaccine. Pooled samples include second doses given at about 4 or 12 weeks. Repertoires were generated with immunoSEQ multiplex PCR, while TCRdb's copy carries only in-frame clones and drops some. This table holds 150,000 or so clones, around 93% found once. Comments on this clone: Its antigen is unidentified.

Germline CDR1 and CDR2: SEHNR and FQNEAQ (reference sequence). The CDR3 extends over 11 amino acids. V lost 5 bases and J lost 2, with 4 bases in between. The study, taken as a whole, reports: Elevations in Spike-specific TCR breadth and depth followed administration of two AZD1222 doses. Seropositive status at baseline applied to only a handful of AZD1222 recipients. There were mostly white British donors and more females than males, and clonal diversity was possibly underestimated.

This specimen consisted of peripheral blood, obtained 28 days after the second AZD1222 dose. The V and J genes are TRBV7-9 and TRBJ2-7; no clear D. The clonotype was recovered from an adult who received the AZD1222 COVID-19 vaccine. CDR3 coding DNA: TGTGCCAGCAGCGGGCCCTACGAGCAGTACTTC. As protein: CASSGPYEQYF.